Each of the 6 T cell receptor beta chains below was sequenced from the same sample in a study of cytomegalovirus exposure and HLA in healthy donors. Primers for the PCR totalled 60 Vbeta and 13 Jbeta. Repertoires were generated with immunoSEQ multiplex PCR, while TCRdb's copy carries only in-frame clones and drops some. Of around 140,000 clones listed, approximately 77% are singletons. The sequencing sample was made of PBMCs. These receptors originate from a middle-aged woman in good health and CMV-seronegative.

The chain links TRBV4-2 to TRBJ2-5; 7 bases align to TRBD1. The better agreement between TRBJ2-7 and the DNA end casts doubt on the J call. Germline CDR1 reads LGHNA; CDR2 reads YNFKEQ. The CDR3 consists of 15 residues. This CDR3 reads CASSPQGDRSYEQYF. CDR3 bases: TGTGCCAGCAGCCCCCAAGGGGACAGATCCTACGAGCAGTACTTC.

DNA for the CDR3: TGCGCCAGCAGCACTCAAAGATACAATGAGCAGTTCTTC. Translation gives CASSTQRYNEQFF. The gene calls are TRBV4-1 and TRBJ2-1; D is undetermined. The CDR3 length is 13 residues. Trimming removed 5 bases at V and 4 bases at J, with 9 bases between. Germline V gene lookup returns CDR1 MGHRA and CDR2 YSYEKL.

In its sample, this clone was seen a few times. The V call is TRBV7-9, the J call TRBJ1-2; D is unclear. The CDR3 has 14 residues. In germline, CDR1 is SEHNR, CDR2 FQNEAQ (reference sequence). Trimming cost V 1 base and J 2 bases, with 8 bases left between them. The CDR3, as DNA: TGTGCCAGCAGCTTAGGTTCGGGGAACTATGGCTACACCTTC. The encoded protein is CASSLGSGNYGYTF.

The rearrangement links TRBV29-1 to TRBJ2-2, with 10 bases identical to TRBD2. J lost 6 bases, V lost 1 base, and 11 bases had no gene match. Germline V CDR1 and CDR2: SQVTM, ANQGSEA. The length of the CDR3 is 17 residues. CDR3 bases: TGCAGCGTTGAAGGGCTAGCGGGGGCCCCGCTATCCGGGGAGCTGTTTTTT. It encodes CSVEGLAGAPLSGELFF.

V usage is TRBV28 and J usage is TRBJ2-7; weak D call: TRBD1 (6 bases). Germline V gives CDR1 MDHEN, CDR2 SYDVKM. V was trimmed by 5 bases and J by 0 bases, leaving 17 bases between them. This CDR3 has 16 residues. CDR3 residues: CASSPTPQGHSYEQYF. CDR3 coding DNA: TGTGCCAGCAGTCCTACCCCCCAGGGGCACTCCTACGAGCAGTACTTC.

The chain employs TRBV10-3 and TRBJ1-2, with unresolved D. V gave up 2 bases and J gave up 3 bases, with 16 bases separating them. The length of the CDR3 is 16 residues. Germline V lookup: CDR1 ENHRY, CDR2 SYGVKD. Here the CDR3 DNA reads TGTGCCATCAGTGAGAGCGGGAGCAGAGCCTACTATGGCTACACCTTC. It is translated as CAISESGSRAYYGYTF.